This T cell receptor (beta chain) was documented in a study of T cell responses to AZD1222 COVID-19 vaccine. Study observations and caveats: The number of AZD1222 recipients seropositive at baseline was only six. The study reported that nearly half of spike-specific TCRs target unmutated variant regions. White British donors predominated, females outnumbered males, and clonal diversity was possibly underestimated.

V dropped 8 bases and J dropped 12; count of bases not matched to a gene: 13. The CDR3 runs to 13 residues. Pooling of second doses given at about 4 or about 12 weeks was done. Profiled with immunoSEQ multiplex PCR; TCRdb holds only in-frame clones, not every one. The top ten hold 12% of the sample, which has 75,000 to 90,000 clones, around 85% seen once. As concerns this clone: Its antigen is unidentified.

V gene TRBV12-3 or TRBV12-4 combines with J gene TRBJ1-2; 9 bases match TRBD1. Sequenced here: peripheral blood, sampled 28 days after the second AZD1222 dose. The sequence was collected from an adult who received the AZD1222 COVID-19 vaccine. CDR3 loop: CASHSYGTGSHTF. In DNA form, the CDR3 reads TGTGCCAGCCACTCGTACGGGACAGGGTCCCACACCTTC.